This T cell receptor beta chain was recorded in a study of blood T cell repertoires in COVID-19. Study-level information: The United States, Italy and Spain provided the acute and convalescent COVID-19 samples. T cells, B-cell-depleted T cells, or PBMCs supplied cDNA or gDNA.

In the original analysis: Amplification of reference gene primers was used by the study to estimate nucleated cell counts. The table came from immunoSEQ multiplex PCR; TCRdb's copy has only in-frame clones and leaves some out. That table is the source of V, J and clone size, and D and trimming were worked out from the DNA. The sample has about 170,000 clones, about four fifths seen once. CDR3 length equals 16 residues. Germline V gene lookup returns CDR1 LNHDA and CDR2 SQIVND (reference sequence). V shed 7 bases, J shed 9 bases, and the junction held 9 bases outside the gene matches. The sequencing sample was made of peripheral blood. The source is a man in his 70s with active or convalescent COVID-19. The chain joins TRBV19 to TRBJ2-1; 16 bases agree with TRBD2. The CDR3 DNA follows: TGTGCCAGTACCTCCGGGACTAGCGGGAGGGATGGTGAGCAGTTCTTC. As protein: CASTSGTSGRDGEQFF.